What follows are 23 T cell receptor beta chains derived from one specimen sequenced in a study of CD8+CD57+ T cells in acquired aplastic anemia. Genomic DNA acted as the template from which TCR beta VDJ combination and CDR3 sequence profiling were carried out. TCRdb reanalysed the reads using MiXCR and keeps one entry per CDR3 protein. The sample holds 150,000 to 200,000 distinct CDR3 sequences, roughly 40% seen once. The source material was sorted CD4+, CD8+, or CD8+CD57+ T cells (not recorded which) from PBMCs. The receptors come from a human donor in good health.

This clonotype was seen more than once but under ten times. The V and J genes are TRBV6-5 and TRBJ1-5, with TRBD1 matching 8 bases. CDR1 and CDR2 from the germline V gene are MNHEY and SVGAGI. V gave up 2 bases and J gave up 5 bases; unmatched junction bases: 5. CDR3 length: 15 amino acids. The CDR3 spells CASSYLGQGHQPQHF. The CDR3 DNA reads TGTGCCAGCAGTTACCTAGGACAGGGCCATCAGCCCCAGCATTTT.

The chain uses TRBV28 and TRBJ2-1; no reliable D call. The V end lost 4 bases, the J end lost 15 bases, and 13 bases lay between the germline ends. The CDR3 is 11 amino acids. Looked up from germline, CDR1 is MDHEN and CDR2 is SYDVKM. CDR3 protein: CASSSGRSRFF. CDR3 nucleotide sequence: TGTGCCAGCAGTTCGGGCAGAAGTCGGTTCTTC. Supplemented by reference TRBV28 and TRBJ2-1, the full variable domain reads DVKVTQSSRYLVKRTGEKVFLECVQDMDHENMFWYRQDPGLGLRLIYFSYDVKMKEKGDIPEGYSVSREKKERFSLILESASTNQTSMYLCASSSGRSRFFGPGTRLTVL.

The chain carries TRBV11-2 and TRBJ2-1; D is undetermined. V lost 3 bases and J 4 bases, leaving 13 bases between the germline ends. This CDR3 is built from 15 residues. Germline V gene lookup returns CDR1 SGHAT and CDR2 FQNNGV. The CDR3 region has the DNA TGTGCCAGCAGCTTTCGGAGTGATAATTACAATGAGCAGTTCTTC. It specifies CASSFRSDNYNEQFF.

This clonotype was counted ten times or more. The CDR3, as DNA: TGTGCCAGCAGCTCCCCTCGAGGGGGAGTGGGGAAGGACGAGCAGTACTTC. This sequence encodes CASSSPRGGVGKDEQYF. The rearrangement uses TRBV7-6 and TRBJ2-7; D is perhaps TRBD1 (6 bases). This CDR3 spans 17 amino acids. Trimming shortened V by 4 bases and J by 5 bases, and 24 bases separated the two germline ends. Germline V gene sequence: CDR1 SGHVS, CDR2 FNYEAQ.

This clonotype was seen repeatedly, ten times or more. The chain recombines TRBV12-3 or TRBV12-4 with TRBJ1-2, with TRBD1 matching 9 bases. The junction had 9 bases not matched to a gene; V was cut back by 8 bases and J by 5 bases. The CDR3 is made up of 14 amino acids. DNA for the CDR3: TGTGCCAGCGGACACAGGGGGCACGGTTATGGCTACACCTTC. Translated, it gives CASGHRGHGYGYTF.

This clonotype was detected many times. The rearrangement links TRBV10-2 to TRBJ1-2; no firm D call. The CDR3 totals 15 residues. Germline V gene data show CDR1 as WSHSY and CDR2 as SAAADI. Trimming took 2 bases from V and 0 from J, leaving 10 bases between them. The CDR3 coding sequence is TGCGCCAGCAGTGAGCTCTCCACTACTAACTATGGCTACACCTTC. It codes for CASSELSTTNYGYTF.

The chain is built from TRBV6-1 and TRBJ2-3; 7 bases match TRBD2. The CDR3 sequence is 14 residues long. The V segment lost 2 bases and the J segment 5 bases; nucleotides outside the gene matches: 4. Germline CDR1 is MNHNS and CDR2 is SASEGT. CDR3 sequence (DNA): TGTGCCAGCAGTGAATCTTGGGAGGGAGATACGCAGTATTTT. This encodes CASSESWEGDTQYF.

The CDR3 is CSAREPGPNYGYTF. CDR3 DNA: TGCAGTGCTAGAGAGCCAGGTCCGAACTATGGCTACACCTTC. The V call is TRBV20-1, the J call TRBJ1-2; D is unclear. V gave up 0 bases and J gave up 2 bases, with 10 bases separating them. The CDR3 extends over 14 amino acids. CDR1 DFQATT and CDR2 SNEGSKA come from the germline V gene (reference sequence).

The count of this clonotype is one. The chain is built from TRBV4-2 and TRBJ2-3; the D is unclear. With 0 bases removed from V and 2 bases from J, the gap between germline ends came to 12 bases. The CDR3 sequence is 16 residues long. The germline V gene has CDR1 LGHNA and CDR2 YNFKEQ. The CDR3 region has the DNA TGTGCCAGCAGCCAAGAACTGGCCCTAATCACAGATACGCAGTATTTT. Protein: CASSQELALITDTQYF.

V gene TRBV19 combines with J gene TRBJ1-3, with D hard to call. V gave up 5 bases and J gave up 4 bases, with 6 bases separating them. Per germline, CDR1 LNHDA and CDR2 SQIVND (reference sequence). CDR3 length: 12 amino acids. The CDR3 here is CASSQRGNTIYF. The CDR3 region has the DNA TGTGCCAGTAGTCAGCGGGGAAACACCATATATTTT.

The sample holds many counts of this clonotype. The V call is TRBV19, the J call TRBJ1-1; 9 bases map to TRBD1. CDR3 length: 17 amino acids. J was trimmed by 8 bases and V by 3 bases; bases with no gene match: 16. In germline, CDR1 is LNHDA, CDR2 SQIVND (reference sequence). As DNA, the CDR3 is TGTGCCAGTAGTATGGCCCGGTGGGATGGGACAGGGTTGGAAGCTTTCTTT. Protein: CASSMARWDGTGLEAFF.

At least ten counts were recorded for this clonotype. The J gene is TRBJ1-1, the V gene TRBV11-3; D unclear. Germline V gene data show CDR1 as SGHNT and CDR2 as YENEEA. This CDR3 is 14 amino acids long. V shed 0 bases and J shed 1 base, with 6 bases lying between them. The CDR3 is CASSLDGQNTEAFF. CDR3 DNA: TGTGCCAGCAGCTTAGATGGCCAGAACACTGAAGCTTTCTTT.

In this sample, this clonotype turned up many times. This chain links TRBV7-2 with TRBJ2-3; D is unclear. Germline CDR1 SGHTA, CDR2 FQGNSA. This CDR3 comprises 14 residues. Trimming stripped 1 base from V and 9 bases from J, with 14 bases between. The DNA of the CDR3 is TGTGCCAGCAGCTTAGGCACAGTACGAGACACGCAGTATTTT. It codes for CASSLGTVRDTQYF.

This clonotype was seen repeatedly, ten times or more. The rearrangement joins TRBV9 to TRBJ2-3; D is uncertain. V was shortened by 0 bases and J by 0 bases, with 8 bases between the two germline ends. CDR3 length: 15 residues. Germline V gives CDR1 SGDLS, CDR2 YYNGEE. The CDR3 DNA is TGTGCCAGCAGCGTAGGGGTCCCGAGCACAGATACGCAGTATTTT. Translating gives CASSVGVPSTDTQYF.

This clonotype was picked up many times. V is TRBV6-1 and J is TRBJ2-5, with D perhaps matching TRBD2 (7 bases). Germline V gene lookup returns CDR1 MNHNS and CDR2 SASEGT. V gave up 6 bases and J gave up 4 bases, with 15 bases separating them. The CDR3 totals 14 residues. The DNA for the CDR3 is TGTGCCAGCAGGGGGAGGGGGGGCGGAGAGACCCAGTACTTC. This codes for CASRGRGGGETQYF.

This clonotype was found many times. The genes are TRBV12-3 or TRBV12-4 and TRBJ1-2; 9 bases agree with TRBD1. With 3 bases clipped from V and 2 bases from J, the junction kept 4 bases outside the gene matches. This CDR3 contains 15 residues. In nucleotides, the CDR3 is TGTGCCAGCAGTTTTTCGGACAGGGGCAACTATGGCTACACCTTC. Protein sequence: CASSFSDRGNYGYTF.

This clonotype has just a few counts. The V and J genes are TRBV18 and TRBJ1-2; tentatively, D is TRBD1 (5 bases). The length of the CDR3 is 14 residues. V was shortened by 1 base and J by 3 bases, with 9 bases between the two germline ends. CDR1 and CDR2 from the germline V gene are KGHSH and LQKENI. In nucleotides, the CDR3 is TGTGCCAGCTCACCACGTCAGGGCGACTATGGCTACACCTTC. It specifies CASSPRQGDYGYTF.

The CDR3 nucleotides are TGTGCCAGCAGTTTGCGGGATTTAGACGGGAACACTGAAGCTTTCTTT. Translation: CASSLRDLDGNTEAFF. This chain joins TRBV25-1 and TRBJ1-1, with D uncertain. Germline CDR1 MGHDK, CDR2 SYGVNS. V lost 5 bases to trimming and J lost 1 base, with 17 bases between them. The CDR3 is made up of 16 amino acids. Drawing the rest from reference TRBV25-1 and TRBJ1-1, the complete variable domain is EADIYQTPRYLVIGTGKKITLECSQTMGHDKMYWYQQDPGMELHLIHYSYGVNSTEKGDLSSESTVSRIRTEHFPLTLESARPSHTSQYLCASSLRDLDGNTEAFFGQGTRLTVV.

This clonotype was picked up many times. V usage is TRBV5-1 and J usage is TRBJ2-4; no clear D gene. Germline CDR1 and CDR2: SGHRS and YFSETQ. CDR3 length: 13 residues. The V end was cut by 4 bases, the J end by 7 bases, with 12 bases between. CDR3 region: CASSPSVGNIQYF. As DNA, the CDR3 is TGCGCCAGCAGCCCCTCTGTGGGTAACATTCAGTACTTC.

This clonotype was detected many times. The chain recombines TRBV5-1 with TRBJ1-2; D call uncertain. V shed 1 base and J shed 7 bases, with 14 bases lying between them. CDR1 and CDR2 from the germline V gene are SGHRS and YFSETQ. The CDR3 is made up of 14 amino acids. In DNA form, the CDR3 reads TGCGCCAGCAGCTTGCCTCAGAAGGGAGGTGGCTACACCTTC. It encodes CASSLPQKGGGYTF. Using reference TRBV5-1 and TRBJ1-2 for the parts outside the CDR3, the full variable domain is KAGVTQTPRYLIKTRGQQVTLSCSPISGHRSVSWYQQTPGQGLQFLFEYFSETQRNKGNFPGRFSGRQFSNSRSEMNVSTLELGDSALYLCASSLPQKGGGYTFGSGTRLTVV.

The genes are TRBV19 and TRBJ2-7; 7 bases are a match to TRBD1. There are 16 residues in the CDR3. Per germline, CDR1 LNHDA and CDR2 SQIVND (reference sequence). The trim removed 5 bases at V and 4 bases at J, leaving 14 bases unmatched. The CDR3 DNA reads as TGTGCCAGTAGTCGAGGGGGCGGCGGAGTGTCATACGAGCAGTACTTC. Translating gives CASSRGGGGVSYEQYF.

This clonotype was found a few times. The chain links TRBV20-1 to TRBJ1-1; tentative D call: TRBD1 (6 bases). CDR1 is DFQATT and CDR2 is SNEGSKA in the germline V gene (reference sequence). The V and J ends lost 5 bases and 3 bases respectively, with 16 bases between them. This CDR3 region has 14 residues. The CDR3 DNA follows: TGCAGTGCTCCCTTGGAGGGGGGGCACACTGAAGCTTTCTTT. Residues: CSAPLEGGHTEAFF.

This chain links TRBV5-6 with TRBJ1-1; 9 bases are a match to TRBD1. The germline V gene encodes CDR1 SGHDT and CDR2 YYEEEE. The ends lost 0 bases at V and 5 bases at J; junction bases unmatched: 8. There are 16 residues in the CDR3. Here the CDR3 DNA reads TGTGCCAGCAGCTTGGGGGGGACAGGGAGAAAAACTGAAGCTTTCTTT. Its translation: CASSLGGTGRKTEAFF. Complete variable domain (other parts from reference TRBV5-6 and TRBJ1-1): DAGVTQSPTHLIKTRGQQVTLRCSPKSGHDTVSWYQQALGQGPQFIFQYYEEEERQRGNFPDRFSGHQFPNYSSELNVNALLLGDSALYLCASSLGGTGRKTEAFFGQGTRLTVV.